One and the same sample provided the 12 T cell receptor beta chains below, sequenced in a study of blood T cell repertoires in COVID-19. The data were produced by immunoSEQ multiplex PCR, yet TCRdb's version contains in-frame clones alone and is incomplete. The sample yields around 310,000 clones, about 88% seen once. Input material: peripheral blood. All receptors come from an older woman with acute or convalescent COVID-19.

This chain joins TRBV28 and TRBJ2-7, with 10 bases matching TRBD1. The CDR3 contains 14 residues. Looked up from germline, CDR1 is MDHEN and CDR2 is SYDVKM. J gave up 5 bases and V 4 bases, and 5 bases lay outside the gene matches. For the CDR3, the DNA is TGTGCCAGCAGTTCGCCGGGACAGGGGAACGAGCAGTACTTC. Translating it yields CASSSPGQGNEQYF. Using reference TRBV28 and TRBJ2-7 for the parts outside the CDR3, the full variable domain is DVKVTQSSRYLVKRTGEKVFLECVQDMDHENMFWYRQDPGLGLRLIYFSYDVKMKEKGDIPEGYSVSREKKERFSLILESASTNQTSMYLCASSSPGQGNEQYFGPGTRLTVT.

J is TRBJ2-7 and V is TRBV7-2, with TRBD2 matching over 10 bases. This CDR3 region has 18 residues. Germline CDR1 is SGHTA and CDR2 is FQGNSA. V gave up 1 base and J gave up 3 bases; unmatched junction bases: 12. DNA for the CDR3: TGTGCCAGCAGCTTAGGAAGAGCGGGGGGGCCTCAAGACTACGAGCAGTACTTC. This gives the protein CASSLGRAGGPQDYEQYF. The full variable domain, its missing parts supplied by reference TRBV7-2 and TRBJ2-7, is GAGVSQSPSNKVTEKGKDVELRCDPISGHTALYWYRQSLGQGLEFLIYFQGNSAPDKSGLPSDRFSAERTGGSVSTLTIQRTQQEDSAVYLCASSLGRAGGPQDYEQYFGPGTRLTVT.

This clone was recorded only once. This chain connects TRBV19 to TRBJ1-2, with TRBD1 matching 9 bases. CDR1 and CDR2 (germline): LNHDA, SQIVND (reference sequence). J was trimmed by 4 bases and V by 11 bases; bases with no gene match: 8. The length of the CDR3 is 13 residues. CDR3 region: CACHRGLGYGYTF. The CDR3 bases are TGTGCCTGTCACAGGGGGCTCGGCTATGGCTACACCTTC.

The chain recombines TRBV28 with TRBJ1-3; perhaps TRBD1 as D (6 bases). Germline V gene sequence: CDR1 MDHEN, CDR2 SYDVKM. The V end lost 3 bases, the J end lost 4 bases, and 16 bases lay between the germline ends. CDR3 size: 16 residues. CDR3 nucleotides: TGTGCCAGCAGTTTTAGGGCGGGGGCGAGAGGAAACACCATATATTTT. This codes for CASSFRAGARGNTIYF.

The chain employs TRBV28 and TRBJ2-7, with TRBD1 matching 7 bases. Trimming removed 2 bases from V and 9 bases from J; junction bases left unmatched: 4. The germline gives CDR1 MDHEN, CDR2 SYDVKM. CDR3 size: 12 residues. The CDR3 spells CASSLGTAAQYF. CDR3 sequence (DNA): TGTGCCAGCAGTTTAGGGACAGCGGCGCAGTACTTC.

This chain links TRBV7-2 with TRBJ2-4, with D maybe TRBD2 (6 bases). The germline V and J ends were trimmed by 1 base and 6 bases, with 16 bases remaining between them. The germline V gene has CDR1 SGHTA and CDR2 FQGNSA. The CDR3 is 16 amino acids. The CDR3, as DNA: TGTGCCAGCAGCTTAGGGTCTGGCGGGGTTGGAAACATTCAGTACTTC. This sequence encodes CASSLGSGGVGNIQYF.

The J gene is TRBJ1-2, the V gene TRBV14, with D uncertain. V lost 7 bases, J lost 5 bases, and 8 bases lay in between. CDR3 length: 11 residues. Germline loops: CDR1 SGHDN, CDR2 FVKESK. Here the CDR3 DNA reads TGTGCCAGCAACGGAGATTATGGCTACACCTTC. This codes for CASNGDYGYTF.

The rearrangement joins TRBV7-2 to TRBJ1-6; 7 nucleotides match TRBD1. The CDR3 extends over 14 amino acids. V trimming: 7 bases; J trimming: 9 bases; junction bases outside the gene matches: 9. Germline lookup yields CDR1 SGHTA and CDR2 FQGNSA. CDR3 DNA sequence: TGTGCCAGCACCCTGGACAGGAGTATTTCACCCCTCCACTTT. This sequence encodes CASTLDRSISPLHF.

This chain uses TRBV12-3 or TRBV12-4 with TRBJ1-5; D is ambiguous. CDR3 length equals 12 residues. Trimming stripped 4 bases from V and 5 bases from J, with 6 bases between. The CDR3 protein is CASSSGDQPQHF. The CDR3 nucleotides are TGTGCCAGCAGTTCGGGAGATCAGCCCCAGCATTTT.

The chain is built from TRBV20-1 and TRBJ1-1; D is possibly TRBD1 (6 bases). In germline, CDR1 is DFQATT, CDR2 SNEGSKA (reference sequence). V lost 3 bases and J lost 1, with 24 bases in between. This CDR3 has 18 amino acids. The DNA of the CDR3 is TGCAGTGCTAGTGGCCAGTTCCCGGGACACCTGACGAACACTGAAGCTTTCTTT. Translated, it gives CSASGQFPGHLTNTEAFF.

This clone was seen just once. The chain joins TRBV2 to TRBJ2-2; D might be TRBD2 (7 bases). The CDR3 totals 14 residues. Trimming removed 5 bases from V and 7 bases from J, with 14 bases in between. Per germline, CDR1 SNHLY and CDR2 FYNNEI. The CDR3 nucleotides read TGTGCCAGCAGTAATGGGGGGGCGGTCGGGGAGCTGTTTTTT. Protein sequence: CASSNGGAVGELFF.

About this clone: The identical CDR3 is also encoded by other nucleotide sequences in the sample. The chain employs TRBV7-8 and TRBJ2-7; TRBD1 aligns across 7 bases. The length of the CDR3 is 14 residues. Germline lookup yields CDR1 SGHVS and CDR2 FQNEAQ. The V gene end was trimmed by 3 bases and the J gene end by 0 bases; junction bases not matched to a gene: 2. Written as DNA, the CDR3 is TGTGCCAGCAGCTTGGACAGGAGCTCCTACGAGCAGTACTTC. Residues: CASSLDRSSYEQYF. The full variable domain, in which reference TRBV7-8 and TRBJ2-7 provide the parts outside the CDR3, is GAGVSQSPRYKVAKRGQDVALRCDPISGHVSLFWYQQALGQGPEFLTYFQNEAQLDKSGLPSDRFFAERPEGSVSTLKIQRTQQEDSAVYLCASSLDRSSYEQYFGPGTRLTVT.